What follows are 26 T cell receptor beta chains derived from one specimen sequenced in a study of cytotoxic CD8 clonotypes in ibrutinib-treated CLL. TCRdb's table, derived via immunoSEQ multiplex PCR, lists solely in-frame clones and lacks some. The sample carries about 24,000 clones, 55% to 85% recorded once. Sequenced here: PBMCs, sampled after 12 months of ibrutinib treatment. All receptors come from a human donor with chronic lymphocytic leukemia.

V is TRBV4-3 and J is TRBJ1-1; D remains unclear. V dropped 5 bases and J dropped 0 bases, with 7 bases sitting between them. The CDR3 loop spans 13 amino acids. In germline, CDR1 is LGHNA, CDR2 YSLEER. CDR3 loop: CASSNSMNTEAFF. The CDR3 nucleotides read TGCGCCAGCAGCAACAGCATGAACACTGAAGCTTTCTTT.

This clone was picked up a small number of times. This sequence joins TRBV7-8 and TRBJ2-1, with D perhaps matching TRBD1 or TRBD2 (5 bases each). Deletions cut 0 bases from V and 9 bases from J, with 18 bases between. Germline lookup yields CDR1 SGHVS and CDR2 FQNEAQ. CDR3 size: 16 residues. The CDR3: CASSLAGRALVGEQFF. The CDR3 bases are TGTGCCAGCAGCTTAGCGGGGCGGGCCCTAGTCGGTGAGCAGTTCTTC.

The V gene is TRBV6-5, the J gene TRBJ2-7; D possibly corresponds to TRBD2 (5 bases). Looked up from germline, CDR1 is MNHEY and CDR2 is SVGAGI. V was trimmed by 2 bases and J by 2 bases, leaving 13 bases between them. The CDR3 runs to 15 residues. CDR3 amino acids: CASSYRTRGTYEQYF. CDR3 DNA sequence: TGTGCCAGCAGTTACCGGACCAGAGGGACCTACGAGCAGTACTTC.

Written as DNA, the CDR3 is TGCGCCAGCAGTGGTCAGGGGGCGGGCAACACCGGGGAGCTGTTTTTT. Translation: CASSGQGAGNTGELFF. This chain joins TRBV10-1 and TRBJ2-2; 8 nucleotides match TRBD1. The germline gives CDR1 WNHNN, CDR2 SYGVQD (reference sequence). The V segment lost 4 bases and the J segment 2 bases; nucleotides outside the gene matches: 6. The CDR3 spans 16 residues.

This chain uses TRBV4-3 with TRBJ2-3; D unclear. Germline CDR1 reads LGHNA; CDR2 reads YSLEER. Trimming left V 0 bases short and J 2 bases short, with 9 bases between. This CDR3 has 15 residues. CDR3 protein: CASSQEGPNTDTQYF. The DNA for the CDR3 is TGCGCCAGCAGCCAAGAAGGTCCCAACACAGATACGCAGTATTTT.

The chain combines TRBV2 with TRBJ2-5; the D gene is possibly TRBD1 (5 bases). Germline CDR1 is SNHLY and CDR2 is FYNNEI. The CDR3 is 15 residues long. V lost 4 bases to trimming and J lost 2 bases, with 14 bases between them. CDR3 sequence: CASSALGQGQETQYF. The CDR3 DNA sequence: TGTGCCAGCAGTGCGTTGGGGCAGGGACAAGAGACCCAGTACTTC.

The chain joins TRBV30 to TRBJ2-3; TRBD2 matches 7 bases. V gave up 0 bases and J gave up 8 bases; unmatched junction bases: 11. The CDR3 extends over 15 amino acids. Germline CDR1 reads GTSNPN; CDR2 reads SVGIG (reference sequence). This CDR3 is CAWSVQAGVLATQYF. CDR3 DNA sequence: TGTGCCTGGAGTGTACAGGCGGGGGTACTGGCTACGCAGTATTTT.

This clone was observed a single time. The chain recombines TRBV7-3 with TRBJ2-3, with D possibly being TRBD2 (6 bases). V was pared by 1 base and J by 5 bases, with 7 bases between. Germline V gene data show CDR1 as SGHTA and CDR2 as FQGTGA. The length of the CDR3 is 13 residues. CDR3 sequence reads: CASSLIGGDTQYF. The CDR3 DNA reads TGTGCCAGCAGCTTAATCGGGGGAGATACGCAGTATTTT.

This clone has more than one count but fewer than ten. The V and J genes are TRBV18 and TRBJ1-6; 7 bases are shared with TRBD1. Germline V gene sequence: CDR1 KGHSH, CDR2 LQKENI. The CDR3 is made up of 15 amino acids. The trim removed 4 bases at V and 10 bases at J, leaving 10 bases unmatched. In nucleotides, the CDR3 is TGTGCCAGCTCACTCCGGGACAGTGGCAACTCACCCCTCCACTTT. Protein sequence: CASSLRDSGNSPLHF.

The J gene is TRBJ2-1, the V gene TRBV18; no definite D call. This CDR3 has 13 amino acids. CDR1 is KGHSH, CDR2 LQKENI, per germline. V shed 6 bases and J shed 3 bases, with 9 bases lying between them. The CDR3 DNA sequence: TGTGCCAGCTCCCTCCTGGACTACAATGAGCAGTTCTTC. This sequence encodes CASSLLDYNEQFF.

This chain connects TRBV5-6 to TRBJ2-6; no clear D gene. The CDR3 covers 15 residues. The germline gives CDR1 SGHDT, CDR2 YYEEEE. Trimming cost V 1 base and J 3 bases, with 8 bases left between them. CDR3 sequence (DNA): TGTGCCAGCAGCTTGCTCTCCGGTGGGGCCAACGTCCTGACTTTC. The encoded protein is CASSLLSGGANVLTF.

The CDR3 region has the DNA TGTGCCAGTAGTTTAGGACAGACAGATACGCAGTATTTT. It codes for CASSLGQTDTQYF. V usage is TRBV19 and J usage is TRBJ2-3; tentatively, D is TRBD1 (6 bases). The CDR3 has 13 amino acids. With 5 bases removed from V and 3 bases from J, the gap between germline ends came to 9 bases. Germline-derived CDR1 and CDR2 are LNHDA and SQIVND (reference sequence).

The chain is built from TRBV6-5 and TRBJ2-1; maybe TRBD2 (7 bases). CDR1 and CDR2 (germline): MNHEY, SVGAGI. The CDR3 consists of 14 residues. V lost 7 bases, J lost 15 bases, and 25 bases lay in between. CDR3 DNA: TGTGCCAGCACCAAAACCCGGACTGGGAGGGGGGTGTTCTTC. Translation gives CASTKTRTGRGVFF.

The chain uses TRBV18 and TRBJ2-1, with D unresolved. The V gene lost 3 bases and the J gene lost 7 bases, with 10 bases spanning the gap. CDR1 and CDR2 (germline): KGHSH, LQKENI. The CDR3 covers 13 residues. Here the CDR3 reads CASSPGNWNEQFF. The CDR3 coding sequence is TGTGCCAGCTCACCGGGGAATTGGAATGAGCAGTTCTTC.

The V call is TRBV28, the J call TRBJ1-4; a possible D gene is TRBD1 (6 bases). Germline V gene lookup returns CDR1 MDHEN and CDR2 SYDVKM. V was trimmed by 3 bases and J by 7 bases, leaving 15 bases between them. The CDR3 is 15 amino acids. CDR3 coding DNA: TGTGCCAGCAGTTTTGGGGGCAGATCGGGTGAAAAACTGTTTTTT. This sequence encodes CASSFGGRSGEKLFF.

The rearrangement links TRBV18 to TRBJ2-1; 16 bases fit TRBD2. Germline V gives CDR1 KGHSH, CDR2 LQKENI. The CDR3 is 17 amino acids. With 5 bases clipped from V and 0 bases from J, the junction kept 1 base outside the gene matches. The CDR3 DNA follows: TGTGCCAGCTCAGGGACTAGCGGGGGGGGCTCCTACAATGAGCAGTTCTTC. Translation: CASSGTSGGGSYNEQFF.

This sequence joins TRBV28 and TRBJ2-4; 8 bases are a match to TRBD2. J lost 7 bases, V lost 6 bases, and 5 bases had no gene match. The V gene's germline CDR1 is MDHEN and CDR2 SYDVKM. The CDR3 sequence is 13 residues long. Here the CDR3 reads CASSLGGANIQYF. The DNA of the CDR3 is TGTGCCAGCAGCCTCGGGGGGGCTAACATTCAGTACTTC.

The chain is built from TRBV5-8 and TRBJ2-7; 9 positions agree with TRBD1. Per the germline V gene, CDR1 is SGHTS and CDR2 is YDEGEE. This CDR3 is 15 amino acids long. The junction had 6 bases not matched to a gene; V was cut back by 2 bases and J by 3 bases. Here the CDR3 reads CASSFAGTGNYEQYF. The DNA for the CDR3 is TGTGCCAGCAGCTTCGCCGGGACAGGGAACTACGAGCAGTACTTC.

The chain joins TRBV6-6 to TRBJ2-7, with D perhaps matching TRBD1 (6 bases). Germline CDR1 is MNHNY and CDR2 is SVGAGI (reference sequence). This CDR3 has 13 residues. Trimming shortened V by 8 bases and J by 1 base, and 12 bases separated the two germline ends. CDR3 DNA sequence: TGTGCCAGCGCCCTGGACAGTTCCTACGAGCAGTACTTC. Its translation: CASALDSSYEQYF.

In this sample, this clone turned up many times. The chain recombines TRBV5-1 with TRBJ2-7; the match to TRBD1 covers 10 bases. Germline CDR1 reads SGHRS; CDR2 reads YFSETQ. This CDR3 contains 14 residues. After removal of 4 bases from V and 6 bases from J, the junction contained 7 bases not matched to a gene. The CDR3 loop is CASSTPGTGVEQYF. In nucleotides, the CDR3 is TGCGCCAGCAGCACGCCCGGGACAGGGGTCGAGCAGTACTTC.

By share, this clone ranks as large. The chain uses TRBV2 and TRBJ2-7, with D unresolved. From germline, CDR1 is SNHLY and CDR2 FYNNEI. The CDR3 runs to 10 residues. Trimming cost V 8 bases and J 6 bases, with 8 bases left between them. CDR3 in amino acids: CASVSLEQYF. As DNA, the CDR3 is TGTGCCAGCGTCTCCCTCGAGCAGTACTTC.

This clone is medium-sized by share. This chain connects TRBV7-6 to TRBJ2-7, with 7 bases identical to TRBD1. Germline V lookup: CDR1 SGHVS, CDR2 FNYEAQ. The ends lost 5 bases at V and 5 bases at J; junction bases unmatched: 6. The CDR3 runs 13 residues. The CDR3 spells CASSQTGFNEQYF. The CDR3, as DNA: TGTGCCAGCAGCCAGACAGGGTTCAACGAGCAGTACTTC.

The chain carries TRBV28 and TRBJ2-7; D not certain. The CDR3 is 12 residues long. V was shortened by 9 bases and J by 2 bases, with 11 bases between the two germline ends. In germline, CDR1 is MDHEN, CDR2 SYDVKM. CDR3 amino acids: CASTSSTYEQYF. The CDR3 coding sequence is TGTGCCAGTACGAGCTCGACCTACGAGCAGTACTTC.

CDR3 sequence (DNA): TGTGCCAGCCCGGCCCAGGACGGGGAGCTGTTTTTT. As protein: CASPAQDGELFF. V gene TRBV6-6 combines with J gene TRBJ2-2; no firm D call. The length of the CDR3 is 12 residues. The V and J ends lost 8 bases and 7 bases respectively, with 11 bases between them. CDR1 MNHNY and CDR2 SVGAGI come from the germline V gene (reference sequence).

CDR3 loop: CASSFRDPEDEQFF. The DNA for the CDR3 is TGCGCCAGCAGCTTCCGGGACCCCGAGGATGAGCAGTTCTTC. The chain uses TRBV5-1 and TRBJ2-1; either TRBD1 or TRBD2 may supply D (5 bases each). CDR1 is SGHRS, CDR2 YFSETQ, per germline. With 2 bases removed from V and 8 bases from J, the gap between germline ends came to 14 bases. This CDR3 has 14 residues.

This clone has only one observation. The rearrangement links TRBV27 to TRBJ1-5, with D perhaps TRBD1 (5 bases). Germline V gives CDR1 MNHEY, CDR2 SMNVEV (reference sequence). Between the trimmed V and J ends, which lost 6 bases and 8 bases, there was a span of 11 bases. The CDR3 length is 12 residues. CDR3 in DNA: TGTGCCAGCAGCCCCCTGGGGGAGCCCCAGCATTTT. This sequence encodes CASSPLGEPQHF.